The next 9 T cell receptor beta chains were all read from a single sample in a study of blood T cell repertoires in COVID-19 (dated by TCRdb to 2020 to 2021). Library construction relied on the immunoSEQ multiplex PCR assay. TCRdb provides this immuneACCESS table in a form limited to in-frame rearrangements. Some clones are lacking; in checked studies, under half of them reflect an unresolved V gene, and why the rest are absent is not known. The sample table lists under 250,000 clones, just under 85% of them with a count of one. The ten largest clones capture 7.5% to 10% of the sample. The sample comprised peripheral blood. The receptors come from a man older than 75 with acute or convalescent COVID-19.

The sample holds a few counts of this clone. The chain couples TRBV14 to TRBJ1-6, with 9 nucleotides matching TRBD1. Trimming at V came to 4 bases and at J to 10 bases, leaving 8 bases not matched to a gene. The CDR3 sequence is 15 residues long. The germline CDR1 and CDR2 sequences are SGHDN and FVKESK. CDR3 sequence reads: CASSLDRGGGSPLHF. Written as DNA, the CDR3 is TGTGCCAGCAGCCTGGACAGGGGAGGAGGCTCACCCCTCCACTTT.

This chain uses TRBV18 with TRBJ1-1; 10 nucleotides line up with TRBD1. J was trimmed by 0 bases and V by 4 bases; bases with no gene match: 5. This CDR3 is built from 16 residues. Germline-derived CDR1 and CDR2 are KGHSH and LQKENI. The CDR3 nucleotides read TGTGCCAGCTCACTCGGGACAGGGGACATGAACACTGAAGCTTTCTTT. Its protein is CASSLGTGDMNTEAFF.

The chain links TRBV14 to TRBJ2-3, with D hard to call. The CDR3 contains 14 residues. The V and J ends lost 0 bases and 4 bases respectively, with 8 bases between them. Per the germline V gene, CDR1 is SGHDN and CDR2 is FVKESK. The CDR3 spells CASSQDLVPDTQYF. The CDR3 DNA reads TGTGCCAGCAGCCAAGATCTAGTCCCAGATACGCAGTATTTT. Together with reference TRBV14 and TRBJ2-3, the CDR3 gives the full variable domain: EAGVTQFPSHSVIEKGQTVTLRCDPISGHDNLYWYRRVMGKEIKFLLHFVKESKQDESGMPNNRFLAERTGGTYSTLKVQPAELEDSGVYFCASSQDLVPDTQYFGPGTRLTVL.

The chain is built from TRBV11-1 and TRBJ1-1, with D maybe TRBD1 (5 bases). This CDR3 spans 13 amino acids. The germline gives CDR1 SGHAT, CDR2 FQDESV (reference sequence). The ends were cut back, 3 bases at V and 6 bases at J, with 11 bases in the middle. The CDR3 loop is CASSFDIGAEAFF. The DNA of the CDR3 is TGTGCCAGCAGCTTTGATATAGGGGCTGAAGCTTTCTTT.

The rearrangement joins TRBV6-5 to TRBJ1-2; 12 nucleotides agree with TRBD1. Germline lookup yields CDR1 MNHEY and CDR2 SVGAGI. The ends lost 10 bases at V and 6 bases at J; junction bases unmatched: 9. This CDR3 has 14 amino acids. CDR3 region: CATRAGTGGDGYTF. CDR3 DNA: TGTGCCACAAGAGCGGGGACAGGGGGCGATGGCTACACCTTC.

The V and J genes are TRBV6-1 and TRBJ1-2, with D perhaps matching TRBD1 (6 bases). Germline-derived CDR1 and CDR2 are MNHNS and SASEGT. V lost 2 bases, J lost 7 bases, and 8 bases lay in between. This CDR3 is built from 12 residues. CDR3 sequence (DNA): TGTGCCAGCAGTGAAACAGGGCCTGGCTACACCTTC. Encoded protein: CASSETGPGYTF.

The gene calls are TRBV18 and TRBJ1-4; TRBD1 is a possible D gene (5 bases). V was clipped by 4 bases and J by 5 bases, with 14 bases between them. The germline gives CDR1 KGHSH, CDR2 LQKENI. This CDR3 contains 15 residues. The CDR3 region has the DNA TGTGCCAGCTCACTTAACAATGGGGCGAATGAAAAACTGTTTTTT. It encodes CASSLNNGANEKLFF.

The chain carries TRBV18 and TRBJ1-5, with 9 nucleotides matching TRBD1. Germline CDR1 reads KGHSH; CDR2 reads LQKENI. V gave up 5 bases and J gave up 2 bases; unmatched junction bases: 1. This CDR3 has 14 residues. The CDR3 is CASSTGGGNQPQHF. CDR3 nucleotides: TGTGCCAGCTCAACAGGGGGCGGCAATCAGCCCCAGCATTTT.

This clone was found a few times. This chain links TRBV4-1 with TRBJ1-2; 10 bases align to TRBD1. This CDR3 has 17 residues. Germline loops: CDR1 MGHRA, CDR2 YSYEKL. V lost 4 bases to trimming and J lost 2 bases; unmatched junction nucleotides: 10. The CDR3: CASSLPGQGRVNYGYTF. The CDR3 coding sequence is TGCGCCAGCAGCCTACCGGGACAGGGGAGAGTAAACTATGGCTACACCTTC.